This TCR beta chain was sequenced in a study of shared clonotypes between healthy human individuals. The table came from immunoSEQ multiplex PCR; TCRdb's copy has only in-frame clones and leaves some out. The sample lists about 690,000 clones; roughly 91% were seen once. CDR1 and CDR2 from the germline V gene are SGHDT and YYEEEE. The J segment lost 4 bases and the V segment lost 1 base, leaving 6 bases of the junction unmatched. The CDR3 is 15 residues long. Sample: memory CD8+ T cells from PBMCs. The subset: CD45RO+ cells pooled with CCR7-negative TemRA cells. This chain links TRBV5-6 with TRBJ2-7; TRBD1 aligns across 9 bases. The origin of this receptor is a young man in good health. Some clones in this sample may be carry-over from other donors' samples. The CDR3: CASSLSGTGWYEQYF. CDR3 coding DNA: TGTGCCAGCAGCTTGTCCGGGACAGGGTGGTACGAGCAGTACTTC.